This T cell receptor beta chain was sequenced for a study of cytomegalovirus exposure and HLA in healthy donors. The wider study: The Caucasian-associated ancestry cluster held roughly 78% of more than 350 genotyped donors.

PCR primers comprised 60 Vbeta and 13 Jbeta primers. Profiling relied on immunoSEQ multiplex PCR, and the TCRdb table lists in-frame clones only, not all of them. The sample shows 160,000 or so clones, more than 65% of them seen only once. CDR1 SQVTM and CDR2 ANQGSEA come from the germline V gene. Deletions cut 1 base from V and 0 bases from J, with 10 bases between. The CDR3 loop spans 14 amino acids. A word on this clone: No antigen is known for it.

Study-wide results and limits: The analysis excluded some indistinguishable V segments, including TRBV6-2 and TRBV6-3. With DRB1 most and HLA-C fewest, TCR association rates differed between HLA loci in a later analysis. A later analysis showed that HLA-associated TCR beta chains had undergone more clonal expansion than equally common others.

The receptor's source is a middle-aged man in good health and CMV-seropositive. The chain links TRBV29-1 to TRBJ2-7; D might be TRBD2 (5 bases). Sequences were obtained from PBMCs. CDR3 sequence: CSVEGEGTSYEQYF. The CDR3 region has the DNA TGCAGCGTTGAAGGAGAGGGTACCTCCTACGAGCAGTACTTC.